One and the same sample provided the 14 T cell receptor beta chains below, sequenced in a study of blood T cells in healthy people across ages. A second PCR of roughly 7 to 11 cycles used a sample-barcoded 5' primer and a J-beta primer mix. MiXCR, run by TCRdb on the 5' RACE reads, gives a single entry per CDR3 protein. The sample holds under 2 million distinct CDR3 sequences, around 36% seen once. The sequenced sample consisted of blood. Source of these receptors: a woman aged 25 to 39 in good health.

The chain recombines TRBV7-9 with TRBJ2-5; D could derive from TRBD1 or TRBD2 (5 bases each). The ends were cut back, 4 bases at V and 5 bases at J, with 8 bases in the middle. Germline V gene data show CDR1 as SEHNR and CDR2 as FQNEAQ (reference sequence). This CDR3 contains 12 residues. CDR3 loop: CASSWGMETQYF. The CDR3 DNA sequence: TGTGCCAGCAGCTGGGGGATGGAGACCCAGTACTTC.

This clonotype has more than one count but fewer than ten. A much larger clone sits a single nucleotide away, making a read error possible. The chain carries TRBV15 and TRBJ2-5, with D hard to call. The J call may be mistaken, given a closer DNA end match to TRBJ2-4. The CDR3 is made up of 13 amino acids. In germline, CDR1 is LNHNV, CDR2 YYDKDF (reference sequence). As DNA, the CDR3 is TGTGCCACCAGCAGAGATACGCAAACCATTCAGTACTTC. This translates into CATSRDTQTIQYF.

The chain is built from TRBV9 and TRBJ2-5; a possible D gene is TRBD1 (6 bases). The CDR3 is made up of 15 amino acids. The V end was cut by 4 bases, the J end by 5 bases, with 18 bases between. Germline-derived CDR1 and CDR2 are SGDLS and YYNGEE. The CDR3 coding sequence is TGTGCCAGCAGCCCCTCTGATCAGCAGGGGGAGACCCAGTACTTC. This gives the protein CASSPSDQQGETQYF.

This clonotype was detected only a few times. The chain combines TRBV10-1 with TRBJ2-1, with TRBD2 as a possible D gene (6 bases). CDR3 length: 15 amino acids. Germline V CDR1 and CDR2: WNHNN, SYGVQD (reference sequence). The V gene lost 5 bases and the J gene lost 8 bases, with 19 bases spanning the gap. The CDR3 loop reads CASSRLEAGAYEQFF. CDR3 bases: TGCGCCAGCAGTCGGCTAGAAGCGGGTGCCTATGAGCAGTTCTTC.

CDR3: CASSLMDRYTLGEQFF. The DNA of the CDR3 is TGTGCCAGCAGCCTAATGGACAGATACACACTTGGTGAGCAGTTCTTC. J is TRBJ2-1 and V is TRBV7-9, with a possible D match to TRBD1 (6 bases). This CDR3 is 16 amino acids long. V dropped 5 bases and J dropped 9 bases, with 23 bases sitting between them. Germline assignment: CDR1 SEHNR and CDR2 FQNEAQ (reference sequence).

This CDR3 reads CASSTYAAKNIQYF. CDR3 nucleotide sequence: TGTGCCAGCAGCACATACGCGGCCAAAAACATTCAGTACTTC. The chain links TRBV7-2 to TRBJ2-4, with unresolved D. The germline V gene has CDR1 SGHTA and CDR2 FQGNSA. The CDR3 is made up of 14 amino acids. V was clipped by 5 bases and J by 1 base, with 9 bases between them. Filled out from reference TRBV7-2 and TRBJ2-4, the complete variable domain reads GAGVSQSPSNKVTEKGKDVELRCDPISGHTALYWYRQSLGQGLEFLIYFQGNSAPDKSGLPSDRFSAERTGGSVSTLTIQRTQQEDSAVYLCASSTYAAKNIQYFGAGTRLSVL.

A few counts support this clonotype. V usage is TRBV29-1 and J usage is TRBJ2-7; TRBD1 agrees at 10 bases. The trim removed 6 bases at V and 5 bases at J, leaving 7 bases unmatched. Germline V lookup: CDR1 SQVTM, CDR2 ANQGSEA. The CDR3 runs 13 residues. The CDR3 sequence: CSVYRDRGHEQYF. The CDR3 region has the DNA TGCAGCGTGTACCGGGACAGGGGACACGAGCAGTACTTC.

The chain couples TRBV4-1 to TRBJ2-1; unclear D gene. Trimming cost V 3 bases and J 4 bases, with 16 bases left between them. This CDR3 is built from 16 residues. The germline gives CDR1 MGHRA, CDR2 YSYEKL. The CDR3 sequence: CASSHKYADSYNEQFF. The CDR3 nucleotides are TGCGCCAGCAGCCACAAATATGCTGATTCTTACAATGAGCAGTTCTTC.

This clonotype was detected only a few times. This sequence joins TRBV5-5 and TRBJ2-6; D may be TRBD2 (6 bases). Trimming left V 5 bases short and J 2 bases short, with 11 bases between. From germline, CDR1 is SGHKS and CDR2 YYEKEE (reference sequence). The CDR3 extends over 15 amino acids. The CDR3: CASSPGRAGANVLTF. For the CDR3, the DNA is TGTGCCAGCAGTCCCGGGAGAGCTGGGGCCAACGTCCTGACTTTC.

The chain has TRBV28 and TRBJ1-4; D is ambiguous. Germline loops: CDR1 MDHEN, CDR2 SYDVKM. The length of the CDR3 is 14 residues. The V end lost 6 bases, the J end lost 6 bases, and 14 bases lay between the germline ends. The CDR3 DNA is TGTGCCAGCAGACCAGTACTAAGGCATGAAAAACTGTTTTTT. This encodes CASRPVLRHEKLFF.

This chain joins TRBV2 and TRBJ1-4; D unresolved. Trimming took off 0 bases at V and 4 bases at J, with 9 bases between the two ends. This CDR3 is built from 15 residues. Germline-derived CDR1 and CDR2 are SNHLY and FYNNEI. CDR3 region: CASSEASSFNEKLFF. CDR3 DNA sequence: TGTGCCAGCAGTGAAGCGTCCAGCTTTAATGAAAAACTGTTTTTT.

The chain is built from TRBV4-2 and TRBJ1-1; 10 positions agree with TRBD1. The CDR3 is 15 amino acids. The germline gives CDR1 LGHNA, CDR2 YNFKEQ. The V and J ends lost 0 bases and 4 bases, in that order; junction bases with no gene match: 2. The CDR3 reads CASSQERDRGTEAFF. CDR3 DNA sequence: TGTGCCAGCAGCCAAGAGAGGGACAGGGGCACTGAAGCTTTCTTT.

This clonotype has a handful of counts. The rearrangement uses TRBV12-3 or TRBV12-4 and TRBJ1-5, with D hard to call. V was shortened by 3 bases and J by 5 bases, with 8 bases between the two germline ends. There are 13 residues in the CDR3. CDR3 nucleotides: TGTGCCAGCAGTTTCAGTCCTCATCAGCCCCAGCATTTT. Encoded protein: CASSFSPHQPQHF.

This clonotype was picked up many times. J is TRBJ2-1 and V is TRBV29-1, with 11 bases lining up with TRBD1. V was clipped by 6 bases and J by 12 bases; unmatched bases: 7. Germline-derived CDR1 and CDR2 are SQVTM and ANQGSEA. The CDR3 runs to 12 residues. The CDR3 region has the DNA TGCAGCGTAGGGGGACAGGGGGGAAGGCAGTTCTTC. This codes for CSVGGQGGRQFF.